This T cell receptor (beta chain) derives from a study of blood T cell repertoires in COVID-19. Turning to the study itself: Specimens from acute and convalescent COVID-19 originated in the United States, Italy and Spain. In each case, the material was cDNA or gDNA derived from T cells, B-cell-depleted T cells, or PBMCs.

In the study's own analysis: Reference gene primer amplification gave estimated nucleated cell counts. Using immunoSEQ multiplex PCR, the repertoire was profiled, and TCRdb retains in-frame clones only, with some absent. V and J calls and clone size are copied from that table; D and trimming were computed from the DNA. The sample lists some 96,000 clones; more than 65% were seen once. This CDR3 has 14 residues. CDR1 and CDR2 from the germline V gene are LGHDT and YNNKEL (reference sequence). J gave up 1 base and V 4 bases, and 1 base lay outside the gene matches. The TCR sequence derives from a man between 70 and 80 years old with active or convalescent COVID-19. This chain links TRBV3-1 (or the pseudogene TRBV3-2) with TRBJ2-7, with 10 bases lining up with TRBD2. The sample comprised peripheral blood. CDR3 in amino acids: CASSRTSGSYEQYF. As DNA, the CDR3 is TGTGCCAGCAGCCGGACTAGCGGATCCTACGAGCAGTACTTC.